These 2 T cell receptor beta chains originate from one sample sequenced in a study of shared T cell receptors in the human thymus. Sequencing was performed with immunoSEQ multiplex PCR; in TCRdb, only in-frame clones are kept and a portion is missing. The sample lists 700,000 or so clones, approximately 85% occurring once. These sequences were also reported in another study, on human thymus T cells.

The source material was thymocytes. The source of these receptors is a girl under three years old with a congenital heart defect.

This chain links TRBV19 with TRBJ2-5, with 9 bases matching TRBD2. Germline values: CDR1 LNHDA, CDR2 SQIVND (reference sequence). The CDR3 totals 17 residues. With V trimmed by 1 base and J by 5 bases, 11 bases remained unmatched. The CDR3 spells CASSIGPGLASEETQYF. CDR3 bases: TGTGCCAGTAGTATAGGACCGGGACTAGCCTCTGAGGAGACCCAGTACTTC.

This chain's CDR3 is CASSPIGQLIRGYTF. The DNA of the CDR3 is TGTGCCAGCAGCCCTATCGGACAGCTGATACGTGGCTACACCTTC. V gene TRBV7-8 combines with J gene TRBJ1-2; D possibly corresponds to TRBD1 (6 bases). This CDR3 is built from 15 residues. Germline values: CDR1 SGHVS, CDR2 FQNEAQ. V lost 5 bases and J 7 bases, leaving 20 bases between the germline ends.